Given below is one T cell receptor beta chain in context. Antigen unknown. Time point of the sample: newly diagnosed GD, antithyroid drugs for less than 3 months. Following extraction of RNA from PBMCs, that RNA was used to make the TCR library. Trimming stripped 6 bases from V and 3 bases from J, with 17 bases between. The germline gives CDR1 MDHEN, CDR2 SYDVKM. The CDR3 covers 15 residues. The data were obtained in a study of regulatory T cells in long-lasting Graves disease. Notes on the study in general: Persistent disease was associated with favored TRBV28 usage and with favored use of TRBJ1-2 and TRBJ2-5.

Both iRepertoire HTBI primers and Arm-PCR of CDR3 regions were used to build the TCR beta libraries. Each CDR3 protein is one row after TCRdb ran MiXCR on the multiplex PCR reads. The table has about 620,000 distinct CDR3 sequences, approximately 15% seen once. These data were also reused for a study on T cells in Graves' hyperthyroidism and ophthalmopathy. This second study notes: Ophthalmopathy was separated from stable hyperthyroidism by a 13 V-J model.

Source: peripheral blood mononuclear cells (PBMCs), taken at new diagnosis, from a patient treated with antithyroid drugs. The TCR sequence derives from a woman aged 25 to 39 with Graves disease. J is TRBJ2-5 and V is TRBV28; D might be TRBD2 (5 bases). DNA for the CDR3: TGTGCCAGCAGATCCGGACTGGTCCACAAAGAGACCCAGTACTTC. Its translation: CASRSGLVHKETQYF.